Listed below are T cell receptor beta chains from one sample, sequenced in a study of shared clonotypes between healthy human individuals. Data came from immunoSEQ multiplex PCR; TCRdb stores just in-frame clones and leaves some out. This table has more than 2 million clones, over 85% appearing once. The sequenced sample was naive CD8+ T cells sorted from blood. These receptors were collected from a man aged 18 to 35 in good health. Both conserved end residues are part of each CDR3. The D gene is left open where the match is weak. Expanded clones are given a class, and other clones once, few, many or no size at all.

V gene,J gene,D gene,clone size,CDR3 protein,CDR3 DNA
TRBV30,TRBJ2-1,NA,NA,CAWVRGSEQFF,TGTGCCTGGGTAAGGGGGAGTGAGCAGTTCTTC
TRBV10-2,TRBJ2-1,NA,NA,CASSGATSYNEQFF,TGCGCCAGCAGTGGGGCCACATCCTACAATGAGCAGTTCTTC
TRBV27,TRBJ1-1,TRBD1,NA,CASTGQGSRTEAFF,TGTGCCAGCACCGGACAGGGGAGTAGGACTGAAGCTTTCTTT
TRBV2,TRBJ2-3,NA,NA,CASSAGQVRYF,TGTGCCAGCAGTGCGGGCCAAGTACGGTATTTT
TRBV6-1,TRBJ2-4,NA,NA,CASSAEGGIVPKNIQYF,TGTGCCAGCAGTGCCGAGGGGGGAATCGTTCCCAAAAACATTCAGTACTTC
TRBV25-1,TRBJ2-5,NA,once,CASSELRYQETQYF,TGTGCCAGCAGTGAATTACGGTACCAAGAGACCCAGTACTTC
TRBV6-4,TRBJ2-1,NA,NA,CASSVPFKAYNEQFF,TGTGCCAGCAGTGTGCCCTTCAAGGCTTACAATGAGCAGTTCTTC
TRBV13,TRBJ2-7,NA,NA,CASTQGVEDYEQYF,TGTGCCAGCACCCAGGGAGTTGAGGACTACGAGCAGTACTTC
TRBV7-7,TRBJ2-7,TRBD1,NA,CASSPGTGQYEQYF,TGTGCTAGCAGCCCCGGGACAGGACAATACGAGCAGTACTTC
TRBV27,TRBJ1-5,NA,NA,CASSLLSPGGSNQPQHF,TGTGCCAGCAGTTTATTGTCGCCAGGCGGAAGCAATCAGCCCCAGCATTTT
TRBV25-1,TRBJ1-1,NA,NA,CASSDPTYTEAFF,TGTGCCAGCAGTGACCCGACATACACTGAAGCTTTCTTT
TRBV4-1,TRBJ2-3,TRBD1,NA,CASSSRDRGADTQYF,TGCGCCAGCAGCTCACGGGACAGGGGCGCAGATACGCAGTATTTT
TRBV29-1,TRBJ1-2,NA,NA,CSAGQGTNYGYTF,TGCAGCGCTGGCCAGGGGACCAACTATGGCTACACCTTC
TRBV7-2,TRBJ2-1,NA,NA,CASSLLVANEQFF,TGTGCCAGCAGCCTCTTGGTGGCCAATGAGCAGTTCTTC
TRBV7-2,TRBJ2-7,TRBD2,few,CASSSRTSGRFLYEQYF,TGTGCCAGCAGCTCGCGGACTAGCGGGAGATTCCTCTACGAGCAGTACTTC
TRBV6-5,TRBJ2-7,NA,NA,CASRFRDTRPYEQYF,TGTGCCAGCAGGTTCCGGGACACCCGCCCGTACGAGCAGTACTTC
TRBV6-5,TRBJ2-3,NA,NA,CASSFGTYTDTQYF,TGTGCCAGCAGTTTCGGGACATACACAGATACGCAGTATTTT
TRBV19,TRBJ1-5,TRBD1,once,CASSIGGTGEVNNQPQHF,TGTGCCAGTAGTATAGGAGGGACAGGGGAAGTGAACAATCAGCCCCAGCATTTT
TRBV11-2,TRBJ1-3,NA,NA,CASSTIVGWDTIYF,TGTGCCAGCAGCACCATCGTGGGGTGGGACACCATATATTTT
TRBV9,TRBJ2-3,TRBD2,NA,CASSVGLAGGPTDTQYF,TGTGCCAGCAGCGTAGGGCTAGCGGGGGGGCCCACAGATACGCAGTATTTT
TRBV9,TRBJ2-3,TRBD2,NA,CASSVGAGDSTDTQYF,TGTGCCAGCAGCGTAGGGGCGGGAGACAGCACAGATACGCAGTATTTT
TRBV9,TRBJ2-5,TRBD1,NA,CASSVAGQGYQETQYF,TGTGCCAGCAGCGTAGCGGGACAGGGGTATCAAGAGACCCAGTACTTC
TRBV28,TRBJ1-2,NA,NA,CASSEDGWGGYTF,TGTGCCAGCAGTGAGGATGGCTGGGGGGGCTACACCTTC
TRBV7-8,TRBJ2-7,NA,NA,CASSLVGNNYGEQYF,TGTGCCAGCAGCTTAGTAGGGAACAACTACGGCGAGCAGTACTTC
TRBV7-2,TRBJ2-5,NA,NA,CASSYPSKQGQETQYF,TGTGCCAGCAGCTACCCTTCGAAGCAAGGGCAAGAGACCCAGTACTTC
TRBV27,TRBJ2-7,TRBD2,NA,CASSSWTSGGTESF,TGTGCCAGCAGTAGCTGGACTAGCGGGGGTACGGAGTCCTTC
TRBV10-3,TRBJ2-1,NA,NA,CAISEVDWVSSYNEQFF,TGTGCCATCAGTGAGGTTGACTGGGTTAGCTCCTACAATGAGCAGTTCTTC
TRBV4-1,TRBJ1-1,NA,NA,CASSQELGLNTEAFF,TGCGCCAGCAGCCAAGAGCTAGGTTTGAACACTGAAGCTTTCTTT
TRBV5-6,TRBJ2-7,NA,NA,CASSPTTPLQGPSYEQYF,TGTGCCAGCAGCCCTACCACGCCGTTGCAGGGGCCCAGCTACGAGCAGTACTTC
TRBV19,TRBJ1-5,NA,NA,CATQRRDSNQPQHF,TGTGCCACCCAACGACGGGATAGCAATCAGCCCCAGCATTTT
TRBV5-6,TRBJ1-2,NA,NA,CASSRDPGHQQIVNYGYTF,TGTGCCAGCAGCCGCGACCCAGGGCACCAGCAGATCGTTAACTATGGCTACACCTTC
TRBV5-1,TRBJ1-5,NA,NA,CASSLAGAAYQPQHF,TGCGCCAGCAGCTTGGCAGGGGCCGCTTATCAGCCCCAGCATTTT
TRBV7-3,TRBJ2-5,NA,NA,CASSFEGPETQYF,TGTGCCAGCAGCTTTGAGGGACCAGAGACCCAGTACTTC
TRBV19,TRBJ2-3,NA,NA,CASRDRDWNTDTQYF,TGTGCCAGTAGGGACCGGGACTGGAACACAGATACGCAGTATTTT
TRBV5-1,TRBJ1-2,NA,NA,CASSPAQGQLVGYTF,TGCGCCAGCAGCCCGGCTCAGGGGCAGCTGGTTGGCTACACCTTC
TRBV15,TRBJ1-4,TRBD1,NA,CATGTGGEKLFF,TGTGCCACCGGGACAGGGGGGGAAAAACTGTTTTTT
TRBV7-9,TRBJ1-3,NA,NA,CASFDRPTGNTIYF,TGTGCCAGCTTCGACAGACCTACTGGAAACACCATATATTTT
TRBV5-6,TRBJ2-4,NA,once,CASSLAWPVWWAKNIQYF,TGTGCCAGCAGCTTGGCCTGGCCGGTGTGGTGGGCCAAAAACATTCAGTACTTC
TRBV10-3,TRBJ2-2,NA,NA,CAIGEGGNTGELFF,TGTGCCATCGGGGAGGGGGGAAACACCGGGGAGCTGTTTTTT
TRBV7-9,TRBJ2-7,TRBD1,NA,CASSQKTGAGYEQYF,TGTGCCAGCAGCCAGAAGACAGGGGCTGGCTACGAGCAGTACTTC
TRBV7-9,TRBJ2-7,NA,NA,CASSDRGGDPYEQYF,TGTGCCAGCAGCGACCGTGGGGGCGACCCTTACGAGCAGTACTTC
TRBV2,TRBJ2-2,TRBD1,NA,CASSEVGTGGTTGELFF,TGTGCCAGCAGTGAAGTCGGGACAGGGGGCACCACCGGGGAGCTGTTTTTT
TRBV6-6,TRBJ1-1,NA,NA,CASSGSGTEAFF,TGTGCCAGCAGTGGGTCGGGGACTGAAGCTTTCTTT
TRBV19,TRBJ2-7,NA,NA,CASSMAVSSYEQYF,TGTGCCAGTAGTATGGCTGTAAGCTCCTACGAGCAGTACTTC
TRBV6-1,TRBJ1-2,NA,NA,CASSEPRTGLNYGYTF,TGTGCCAGCAGTGAACCCAGGACGGGGTTGAACTATGGCTACACCTTC
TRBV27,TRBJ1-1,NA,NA,CASSLSRGDGTEAFF,TGTGCCAGCAGTTTATCAAGAGGGGATGGCACTGAAGCTTTCTTT
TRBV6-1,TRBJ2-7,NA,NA,CAGHTDVGYEQYF,TGTGCCGGGCACACTGACGTGGGGTACGAGCAGTACTTC
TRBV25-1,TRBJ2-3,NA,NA,CASSGVGFSDTQYF,TGTGCCAGCAGTGGGGTTGGGTTTTCAGATACGCAGTATTTT
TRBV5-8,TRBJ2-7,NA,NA,CASSWTSSYEQYF,TGTGCCAGCAGCTGGACTTCCTCCTACGAGCAGTACTTC